The entry below describes one T cell receptor (beta chain). Each TRB cDNA library was prepared by 5' RACE (with UMI labels). With the 5' RACE reads reprocessed, TCRdb shows one record per CDR3 protein and no DNA. This sample's table reports tens of thousands of distinct CDR3 sequences. This specimen comes from a study of CXCR3-negative and CXCR3-positive naive CD8 T cells. Subsets of CD8+ T cells were each sorted in triplicate at about 300,000 cells apiece. The CDR3 totals 15 residues. The V gene's germline CDR1 is SGHVS and CDR2 FQNEAQ. The chain joins TRBV7-8 to TRBJ1-5; checking the TCRdb D call of TRBD1 is not possible without DNA. The receptor was isolated from a human donor in good health. Some clones in this sample may be carry-over from other donors' samples. Specimen: naive CXCR3- CD8+ T cells from blood. The sample's subset: CD45RO-CCR7+CD27+CD95- naive CD8+ T cells lacking CXCR3 (TNR3-). CDR3 residues: CASSSAMTGDQPQHF.